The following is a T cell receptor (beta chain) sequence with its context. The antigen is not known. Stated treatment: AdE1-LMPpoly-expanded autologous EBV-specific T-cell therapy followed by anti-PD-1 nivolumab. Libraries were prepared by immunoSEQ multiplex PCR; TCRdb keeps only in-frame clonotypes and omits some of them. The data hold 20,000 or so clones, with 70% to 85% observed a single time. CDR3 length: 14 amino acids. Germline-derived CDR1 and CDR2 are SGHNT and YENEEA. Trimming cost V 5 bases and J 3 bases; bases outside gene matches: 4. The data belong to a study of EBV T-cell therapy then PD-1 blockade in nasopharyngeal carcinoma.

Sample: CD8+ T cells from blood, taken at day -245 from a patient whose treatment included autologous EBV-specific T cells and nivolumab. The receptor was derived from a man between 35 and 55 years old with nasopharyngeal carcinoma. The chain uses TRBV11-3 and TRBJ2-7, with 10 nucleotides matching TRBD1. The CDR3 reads CASSRGTGDYEQYF. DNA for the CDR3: TGTGCCAGCAGCCGCGGGACAGGGGACTACGAGCAGTACTTC.